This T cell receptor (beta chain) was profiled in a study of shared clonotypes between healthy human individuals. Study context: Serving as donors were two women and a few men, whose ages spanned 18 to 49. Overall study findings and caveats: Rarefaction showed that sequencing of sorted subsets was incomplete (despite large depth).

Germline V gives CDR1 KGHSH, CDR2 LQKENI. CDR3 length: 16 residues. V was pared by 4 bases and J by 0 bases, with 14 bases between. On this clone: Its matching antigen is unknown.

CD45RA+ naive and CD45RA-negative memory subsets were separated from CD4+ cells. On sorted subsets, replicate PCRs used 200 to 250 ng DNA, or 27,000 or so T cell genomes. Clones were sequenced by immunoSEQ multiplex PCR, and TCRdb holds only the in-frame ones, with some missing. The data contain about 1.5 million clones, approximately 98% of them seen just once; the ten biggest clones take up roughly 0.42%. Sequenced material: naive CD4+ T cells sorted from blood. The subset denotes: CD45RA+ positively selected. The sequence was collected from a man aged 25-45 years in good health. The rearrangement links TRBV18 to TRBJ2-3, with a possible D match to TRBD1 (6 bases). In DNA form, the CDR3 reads TGTGCCAGCTCACGTAACAGGGACCCAAGCACAGATACGCAGTATTTT. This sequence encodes CASSRNRDPSTDTQYF.